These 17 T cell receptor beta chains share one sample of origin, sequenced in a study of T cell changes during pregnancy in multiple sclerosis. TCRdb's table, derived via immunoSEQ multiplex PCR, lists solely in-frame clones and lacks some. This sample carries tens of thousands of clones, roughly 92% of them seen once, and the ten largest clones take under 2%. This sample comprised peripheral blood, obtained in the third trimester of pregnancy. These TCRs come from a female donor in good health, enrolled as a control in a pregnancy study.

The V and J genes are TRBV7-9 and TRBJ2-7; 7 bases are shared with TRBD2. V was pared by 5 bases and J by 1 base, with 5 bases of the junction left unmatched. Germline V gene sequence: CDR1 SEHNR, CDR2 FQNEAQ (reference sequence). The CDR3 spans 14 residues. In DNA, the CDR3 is TGTGCCAGCAGCGGAGGAGCGGGATCCTACGAGCAGTACTTC. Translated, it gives CASSGGAGSYEQYF.

This CDR3 reads CASSPMRGQGPPNTEAFF. The CDR3, as DNA: TGTGCCAGCTCACCAATGAGGGGACAGGGGCCCCCGAACACTGAAGCTTTCTTT. The chain employs TRBV18 and TRBJ1-1; 10 nucleotides agree with TRBD1. J gave up 1 base and V 2 bases, and 10 bases lay outside the gene matches. In germline, CDR1 is KGHSH, CDR2 LQKENI. This CDR3 contains 18 residues. The complete variable domain, with remaining parts taken from reference TRBV18 and TRBJ1-1, reads NAGVMQNPRHLVRRRGQEARLRCSPMKGHSHVYWYRQLPEEGLKFMVYLQKENIIDESGMPKERFSAEFPKEGPSILRIQQVVRGDSAAYFCASSPMRGQGPPNTEAFFGQGTRLTVV.

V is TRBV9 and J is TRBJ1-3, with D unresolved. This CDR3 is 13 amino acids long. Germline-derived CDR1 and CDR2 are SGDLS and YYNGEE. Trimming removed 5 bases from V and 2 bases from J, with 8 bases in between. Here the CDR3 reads CASRSTAGNTIYF. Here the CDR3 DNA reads TGTGCCAGCAGGAGTACGGCTGGAAACACCATATATTTT.

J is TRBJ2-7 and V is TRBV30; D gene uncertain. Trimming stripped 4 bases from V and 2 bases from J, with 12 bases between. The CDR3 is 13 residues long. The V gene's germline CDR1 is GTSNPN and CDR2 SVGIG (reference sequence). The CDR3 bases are TGTGCCTGGACACCCGCCGGAGCCTACGAGCAGTACTTC. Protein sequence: CAWTPAGAYEQYF.

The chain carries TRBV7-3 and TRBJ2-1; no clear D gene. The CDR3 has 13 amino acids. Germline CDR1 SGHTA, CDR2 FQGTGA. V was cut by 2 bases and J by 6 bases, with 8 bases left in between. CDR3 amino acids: CASSLALSNEQFF. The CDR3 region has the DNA TGTGCCAGCAGCTTAGCCCTAAGCAATGAGCAGTTCTTC.

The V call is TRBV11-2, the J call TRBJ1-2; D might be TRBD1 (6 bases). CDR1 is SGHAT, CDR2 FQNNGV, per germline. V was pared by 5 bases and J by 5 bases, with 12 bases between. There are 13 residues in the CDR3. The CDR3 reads CASSEGQSYGYTF. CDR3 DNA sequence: TGTGCCAGCAGCGAAGGACAGTCTTATGGCTACACCTTC. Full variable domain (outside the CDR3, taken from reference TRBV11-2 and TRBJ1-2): EAGVAQSPRYKIIEKRQSVAFWCNPISGHATLYWYQQILGQGPKLLIQFQNNGVVDDSQLPKDRFSAERLKGVDSTLKIQPAKLEDSAVYLCASSEGQSYGYTFGSGTRLTVV.

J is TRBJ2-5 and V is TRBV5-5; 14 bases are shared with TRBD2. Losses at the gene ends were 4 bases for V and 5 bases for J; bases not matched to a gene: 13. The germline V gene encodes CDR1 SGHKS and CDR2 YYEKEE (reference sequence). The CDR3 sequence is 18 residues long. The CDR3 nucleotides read TGTGCCAGCAGCCGAAGGACTAGCGGGGGGAGTTTTGCCGAGACCCAGTACTTC. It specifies CASSRRTSGGSFAETQYF.

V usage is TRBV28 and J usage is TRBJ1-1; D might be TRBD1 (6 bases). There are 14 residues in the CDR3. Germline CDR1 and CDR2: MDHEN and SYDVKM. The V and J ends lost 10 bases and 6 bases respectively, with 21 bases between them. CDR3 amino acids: CATGRGDQLAEAFF. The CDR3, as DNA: TGTGCCACCGGGAGGGGGGATCAGTTAGCTGAAGCTTTCTTT.

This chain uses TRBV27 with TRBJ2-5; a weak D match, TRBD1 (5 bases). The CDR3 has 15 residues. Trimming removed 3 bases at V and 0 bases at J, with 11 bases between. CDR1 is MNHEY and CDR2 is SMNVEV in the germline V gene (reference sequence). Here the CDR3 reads CASSFRRQYQETQYF. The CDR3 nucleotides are TGTGCCAGCAGTTTCCGTAGACAGTACCAAGAGACCCAGTACTTC.

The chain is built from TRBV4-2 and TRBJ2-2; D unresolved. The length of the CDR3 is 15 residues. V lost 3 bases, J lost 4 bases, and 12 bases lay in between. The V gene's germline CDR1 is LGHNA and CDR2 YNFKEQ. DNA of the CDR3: TGTGCCAGCAGCCAGGGCAGAACCCCCACCGGGGAGCTGTTTTTT. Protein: CASSQGRTPTGELFF.

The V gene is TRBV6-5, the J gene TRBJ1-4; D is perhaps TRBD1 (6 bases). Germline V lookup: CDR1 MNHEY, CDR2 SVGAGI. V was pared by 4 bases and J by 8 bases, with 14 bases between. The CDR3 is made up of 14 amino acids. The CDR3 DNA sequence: TGTGCCAGCAGTTCGTCGCGGGGGGCGGAAAAACTGTTTTTT. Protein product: CASSSSRGAEKLFF.

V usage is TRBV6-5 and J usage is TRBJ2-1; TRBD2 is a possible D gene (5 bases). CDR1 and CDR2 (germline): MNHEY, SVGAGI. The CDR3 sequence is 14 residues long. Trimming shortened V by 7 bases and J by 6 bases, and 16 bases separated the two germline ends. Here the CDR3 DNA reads TGTGCCAGCACCTCCGGGATTCGGCTCAATGAGCAGTTCTTC. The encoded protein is CASTSGIRLNEQFF.

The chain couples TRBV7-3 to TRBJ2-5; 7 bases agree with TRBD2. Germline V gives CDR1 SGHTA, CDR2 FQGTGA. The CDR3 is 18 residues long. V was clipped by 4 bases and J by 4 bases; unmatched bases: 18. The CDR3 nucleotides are TGTGCCAGCAGCTCAAACCCTGATGGCGGGGGAGGGCGAGAGACCCAGTACTTC. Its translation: CASSSNPDGGGGRETQYF.

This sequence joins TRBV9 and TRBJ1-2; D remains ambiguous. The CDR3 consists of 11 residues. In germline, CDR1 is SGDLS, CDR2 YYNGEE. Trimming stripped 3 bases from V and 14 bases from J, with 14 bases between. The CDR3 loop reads CASSGWEVATF. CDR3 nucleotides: TGTGCCAGCAGCGGATGGGAGGTCGCTACCTTC.

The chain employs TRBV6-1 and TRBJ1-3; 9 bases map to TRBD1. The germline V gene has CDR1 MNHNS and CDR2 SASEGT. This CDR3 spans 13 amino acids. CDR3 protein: CVTGGPSGNTIYF. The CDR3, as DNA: TGTGTTACAGGGGGCCCATCTGGAAACACCATATATTTT.

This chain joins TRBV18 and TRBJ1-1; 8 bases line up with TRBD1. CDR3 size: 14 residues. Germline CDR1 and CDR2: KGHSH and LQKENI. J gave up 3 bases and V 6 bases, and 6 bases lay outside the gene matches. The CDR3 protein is CASSRQGLDTEAFF. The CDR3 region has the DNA TGTGCCAGCTCCAGACAGGGGTTGGACACTGAAGCTTTCTTT.

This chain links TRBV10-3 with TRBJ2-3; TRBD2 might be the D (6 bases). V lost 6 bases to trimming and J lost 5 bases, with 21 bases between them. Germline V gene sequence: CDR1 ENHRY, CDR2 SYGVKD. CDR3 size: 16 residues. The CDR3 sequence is CAIRGTSSEEEDTQYF. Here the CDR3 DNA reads TGTGCCATCAGGGGGACTTCTTCCGAAGAGGAAGATACGCAGTATTTT.